These T cell receptor beta chains were read from a single sample in a study of breast tumors, draining lymph nodes, adjacent tissues. MiXCR, run by TCRdb on the multiplex PCR reads, gives a single entry per CDR3 protein. The sample contains some 150,000 distinct CDR3 sequences, around 24% of which appear only once. Sequenced: axillary lymph node tissue. These receptors came from a female donor with breast cancer. Some clones in this sample may be carry-over from other donors' samples. Both conserved end residues are part of each CDR3. Fields, in order: D gene, V gene, J gene, clone size, CDR3 protein, CDR3 DNA. D genes are given only for firm matches. Clone size is stated in some rows and not others, as once, few, many or a class when expanded.

D gene: NA; V gene: TRBV20-1; J gene: TRBJ1-2; clone size: many; CDR3 protein: CSATRTIPNYGYTF; CDR3 DNA: TGCAGTGCTACCCGGACAATCCCTAACTATGGCTACACCTTC
D gene: NA; V gene: TRBV12-3/TRBV12-4; J gene: TRBJ2-2; clone size: many; CDR3 protein: CASNLDRWTGELFF; CDR3 DNA: TGTGCCAGCAATCTAGACAGATGGACCGGGGAGCTGTTTTTT
D gene: NA; V gene: TRBV19; J gene: TRBJ2-2; clone size: many; CDR3 protein: CASSIDAPGGADTGELFF; CDR3 DNA: TGTGCCAGTAGTATAGATGCCCCAGGGGGGGCGGACACCGGGGAGCTGTTTTTT
D gene: NA; V gene: TRBV30; J gene: TRBJ2-5; clone size: many; CDR3 protein: CASDSRRETQYF; CDR3 DNA: TGTGCCTCGGACAGCCGCCGAGAGACCCAGTACTTC
D gene: TRBD2; V gene: TRBV19; J gene: TRBJ2-1; clone size: many; CDR3 protein: CASSPRFGRTIVNEQFF; CDR3 DNA: TGTGCCAGTAGTCCCAGATTCGGGAGGACTATTGTCAATGAGCAGTTCTTC
D gene: TRBD2; V gene: TRBV27; J gene: TRBJ2-7; clone size: few; CDR3 protein: CASRRTSGSFYEQYF; CDR3 DNA: TGTGCCAGCAGACGGACTAGCGGGAGTTTCTACGAGCAGTACTTC
D gene: NA; V gene: TRBV10-3; J gene: TRBJ2-7; clone size: many; CDR3 protein: CAISDRHRYEQYF; CDR3 DNA: TGTGCCATCAGTGACAGGCATCGCTACGAGCAGTACTTC
D gene: NA; V gene: TRBV20-1; J gene: TRBJ2-1; clone size: many; CDR3 protein: CSARDKERLTNNEQFF; CDR3 DNA: TGCAGTGCTAGAGATAAAGAGAGACTAACAAACAATGAGCAGTTCTTC
D gene: NA; V gene: TRBV6-2/TRBV6-3; J gene: TRBJ2-7; clone size: many; CDR3 protein: CASIDRRTLEQYF; CDR3 DNA: TGTGCCAGCATAGACAGACGTACCCTCGAGCAGTACTTC
D gene: NA; V gene: TRBV20-1; J gene: TRBJ1-4; clone size: many; CDR3 protein: CSATTASHEKLFF; CDR3 DNA: TGCAGTGCTACGACAGCGAGCCATGAAAAACTGTTTTTT
D gene: NA; V gene: TRBV19; J gene: TRBJ1-6; clone size: many; CDR3 protein: CASSIELGRNNSPLHF; CDR3 DNA: TGTGCCAGTAGTATAGAGCTTGGACGGAATAATTCACCCCTCCACTTT
D gene: NA; V gene: TRBV20-1; J gene: TRBJ2-3; clone size: many; CDR3 protein: CSAREASVGTQYF; CDR3 DNA: TGCAGTGCTAGGGAGGCTAGCGTGGGTACGCAGTATTTT
D gene: NA; V gene: TRBV12-3/TRBV12-4; J gene: TRBJ2-4; clone size: NA; CDR3 protein: CASSRGDGNIQYF; CDR3 DNA: TGTGCCAGCAGCCGCGGGGACGGAAACATTCAGTACTTC
D gene: NA; V gene: TRBV4-1; J gene: TRBJ2-6; clone size: NA; CDR3 protein: CASSQDSPRRSGANVLTF; CDR3 DNA: TGCGCCAGCAGCCAAGATAGTCCGCGACGCAGTGGGGCCAACGTCCTGACTTTC
D gene: TRBD1; V gene: TRBV4-2; J gene: TRBJ1-2; clone size: many; CDR3 protein: CASSHRTGGYSYGYTF; CDR3 DNA: TGTGCCAGCAGCCATCGTACAGGGGGGTACTCCTATGGCTACACCTTC
D gene: NA; V gene: TRBV19; J gene: TRBJ2-1; clone size: NA; CDR3 protein: CASSLSRDNTNGQFF; CDR3 DNA: TGTGCCAGTAGTCTCTCCCGGGATAACACCAATGGGCAGTTCTTC
D gene: NA; V gene: TRBV5-1; J gene: TRBJ2-7; clone size: many; CDR3 protein: CASSSGPSRDYEQYF; CDR3 DNA: TGCGCCAGCAGCTCCGGACCTTCTCGGGACTACGAGCAGTACTTC
D gene: TRBD1; V gene: TRBV6-5; J gene: TRBJ2-7; clone size: NA; CDR3 protein: CASKVGTGGYGQYF; CDR3 DNA: TGTGCCAGCAAGGTCGGGACAGGGGGTTACGGGCAGTACTTC
D gene: TRBD1; V gene: TRBV6-6; J gene: TRBJ1-2; clone size: many; CDR3 protein: CASRGGQGGYTF; CDR3 DNA: TGTGCCAGCAGAGGGGGACAGGGTGGCTACACCTTC
D gene: NA; V gene: TRBV28; J gene: TRBJ2-3; clone size: many; CDR3 protein: CASSLLRGSTDTQYF; CDR3 DNA: TGTGCCAGCAGTTTACTACGGGGAAGCACAGATACGCAGTATTTT
D gene: NA; V gene: TRBV7-9; J gene: TRBJ2-1; clone size: many; CDR3 protein: CASSLTGYNEQFF; CDR3 DNA: TGTGCCAGCAGCCTAACAGGTTACAATGAGCAGTTCTTC
D gene: NA; V gene: TRBV5-5; J gene: TRBJ2-3; clone size: many; CDR3 protein: CASRNIGTDTQYF; CDR3 DNA: TGTGCCAGCAGGAACATAGGCACAGATACGCAGTATTTT
D gene: TRBD1; V gene: TRBV7-6; J gene: TRBJ2-2; clone size: many; CDR3 protein: CASSPRAGQGAVREELFF; CDR3 DNA: TGTGCCAGCAGCCCCCGAGCGGGACAGGGGGCTGTAAGAGAGGAGCTGTTTTTT
D gene: TRBD2; V gene: TRBV5-1; J gene: TRBJ2-5; clone size: many; CDR3 protein: CASSLMASGRVMETQYF; CDR3 DNA: TGCGCCAGCAGCTTGATGGCTAGCGGGAGGGTAATGGAGACCCAGTACTTC
D gene: TRBD2; V gene: TRBV9; J gene: TRBJ2-7; clone size: many; CDR3 protein: CASSVDREGSYEQYF; CDR3 DNA: TGTGCCAGCAGCGTAGATAGGGAGGGCTCCTACGAGCAGTACTTC
D gene: TRBD2; V gene: TRBV7-9; J gene: TRBJ2-1; clone size: many; CDR3 protein: CASSLFGTSGPEQFF; CDR3 DNA: TGTGCCAGCAGCTTATTCGGGACTAGTGGACCTGAGCAGTTCTTC
D gene: NA; V gene: TRBV5-1; J gene: TRBJ2-2; clone size: many; CDR3 protein: CASSPLTDTGELFF; CDR3 DNA: TGCGCCAGCAGCCCGTTGACAGACACCGGGGAGCTGTTTTTT
D gene: NA; V gene: TRBV6-5; J gene: TRBJ1-6; clone size: many; CDR3 protein: CASSNLKGRVDSPLHF; CDR3 DNA: TGTGCCAGCAGTAACCTTAAGGGGCGGGTCGATTCACCCCTCCACTTT
D gene: NA; V gene: TRBV3-1; J gene: TRBJ1-6; clone size: many; CDR3 protein: CASSFLRESPLHF; CDR3 DNA: TGTGCCAGCAGCTTCCTACGGGAATCACCCCTCCACTTT
D gene: NA; V gene: TRBV29-1; J gene: TRBJ2-7; clone size: many; CDR3 protein: CSVAGGHEQYF; CDR3 DNA: TGCAGCGTTGCGGGGGGCCACGAGCAGTACTTC
D gene: TRBD1; V gene: TRBV15; J gene: TRBJ2-5; clone size: many; CDR3 protein: CATSRPTRDSQETQYF; CDR3 DNA: TGTGCCACCAGCAGACCGACCCGGGACAGCCAAGAGACCCAGTACTTC
D gene: NA; V gene: TRBV11-2; J gene: TRBJ2-3; clone size: few; CDR3 protein: CASSLDLGTDTQYF; CDR3 DNA: TGTGCCAGCAGCTTAGATCTGGGCACAGATACGCAGTATTTT
D gene: TRBD1; V gene: TRBV15; J gene: TRBJ2-7; clone size: many; CDR3 protein: CATSRDQGALHEQYF; CDR3 DNA: TGTGCCACCAGCAGAGACCAGGGGGCGCTCCACGAGCAGTACTTC
D gene: NA; V gene: TRBV11-2; J gene: TRBJ2-7; clone size: NA; CDR3 protein: CASILTWDSSYGQYF; CDR3 DNA: TGTGCCAGCATCCTCACTTGGGATAGTTCCTACGGGCAGTACTTC
D gene: NA; V gene: TRBV6-1; J gene: TRBJ2-7; clone size: many; CDR3 protein: CASTDSVPPYEQYF; CDR3 DNA: TGTGCCAGCACCGACAGCGTACCCCCCTACGAGCAGTACTTC
D gene: NA; V gene: TRBV15; J gene: TRBJ2-7; clone size: many; CDR3 protein: CATSRDPQMSYEQYF; CDR3 DNA: TGTGCCACCAGCAGAGATCCCCAGATGAGCTACGAGCAGTACTTC
D gene: TRBD2; V gene: TRBV24-1; J gene: TRBJ2-2; clone size: many; CDR3 protein: CATSDSIAGGRTGELFF; CDR3 DNA: TGTGCCACCAGTGATTCCATAGCGGGAGGGCGAACCGGGGAGCTGTTTTTT
D gene: NA; V gene: TRBV10-2; J gene: TRBJ2-5; clone size: many; CDR3 protein: CASSEGGGRETQYF; CDR3 DNA: TGCGCCAGCAGTGAAGGAGGGGGCCGCGAGACCCAGTACTTC
D gene: NA; V gene: TRBV2; J gene: TRBJ1-3; clone size: many; CDR3 protein: CASSGRVAGNTIYF; CDR3 DNA: TGTGCCAGCAGTGGGAGGGTGGCTGGAAACACCATATATTTT
D gene: TRBD1; V gene: TRBV12-3/TRBV12-4; J gene: TRBJ1-4; clone size: many; CDR3 protein: CASSFRIRGNEKLFF; CDR3 DNA: TGTGCCAGCAGTTTCCGGATCAGGGGGAATGAAAAACTGTTTTTT
D gene: TRBD1; V gene: TRBV19; J gene: TRBJ1-6; clone size: many; CDR3 protein: CASSTGGYNSPLHF; CDR3 DNA: TGTGCCAGCAGCACAGGGGGCTATAATTCACCCCTCCACTTT
D gene: NA; V gene: TRBV5-1; J gene: TRBJ2-1; clone size: many; CDR3 protein: CASSRGDSSYNEQFF; CDR3 DNA: TGCGCCAGCAGCCGGGGGGACAGCTCCTACAATGAGCAGTTCTTC
D gene: TRBD1; V gene: TRBV7-9; J gene: TRBJ2-5; clone size: many; CDR3 protein: CASSLAGTGTRETQYF; CDR3 DNA: TGTGCCAGCAGCTTAGCCGGGACAGGGACAAGGGAGACCCAGTACTTC